This T cell receptor (beta chain) was identified during a study of breast tumors, draining lymph nodes, adjacent tissues. Whole-study results and caveats: Luminal-like breast cancer showed significantly greater tumor-nontumor repertoire similarity than basal-like breast cancer did. Compared with lymph nodes, tumors were less diverse; compared with nontumor tissue, more.

This clonotype came up many times. Its antigen is undetermined. This CDR3 has 15 residues. The germline gives CDR1 SGHRS, CDR2 YFSETQ. With V trimmed by 5 bases and J by 3 bases, 7 bases remained unmatched. From the multiplex PCR reads, TCRdb called clonotypes with MiXCR, one entry per CDR3 protein. The sample records about 120,000 distinct CDR3 sequences, nearly 20% being singletons. The lymph nodes were axillary draining lymph nodes from breast cancer patients. Sequenced material: axillary lymph node tissue. The rearrangement uses TRBV5-1 and TRBJ2-3; 9 positions agree with TRBD2. The sequence came from a female donor with breast cancer. Some clones in this sample may be carry-over from other donors' samples. Here the CDR3 reads CASSTGLAKTDTQYF. The DNA of the CDR3 is TGCGCCAGCAGTACCGGACTAGCGAAGACAGATACGCAGTATTTT. The whole variable domain, remainder taken from reference TRBV5-1 and TRBJ2-3, is KAGVTQTPRYLIKTRGQQVTLSCSPISGHRSVSWYQQTPGQGLQFLFEYFSETQRNKGNFPGRFSGRQFSNSRSEMNVSTLELGDSALYLCASSTGLAKTDTQYFGPGTRLTVL.